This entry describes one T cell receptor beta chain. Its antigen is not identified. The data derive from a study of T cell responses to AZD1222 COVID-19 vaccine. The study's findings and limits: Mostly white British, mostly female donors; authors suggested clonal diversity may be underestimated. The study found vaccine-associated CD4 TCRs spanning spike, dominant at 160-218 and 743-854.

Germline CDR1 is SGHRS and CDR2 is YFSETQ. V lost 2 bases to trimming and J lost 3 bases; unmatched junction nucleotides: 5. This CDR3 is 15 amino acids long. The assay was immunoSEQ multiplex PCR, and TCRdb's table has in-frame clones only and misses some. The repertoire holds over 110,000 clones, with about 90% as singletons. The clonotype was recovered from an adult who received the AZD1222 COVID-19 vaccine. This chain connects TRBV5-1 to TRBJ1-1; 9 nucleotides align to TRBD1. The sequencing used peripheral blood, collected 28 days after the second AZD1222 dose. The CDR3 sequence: CASSLHRDRDTEAFF. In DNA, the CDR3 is TGCGCCAGCAGCTTACACCGGGACAGGGACACTGAAGCTTTCTTT.